The 26 T cell receptor beta chains below all came from one sample that was sequenced in a study of blood T cell repertoires in COVID-19. The method was immunoSEQ multiplex PCR; TCRdb's version includes in-frame clones alone and lacks a portion of them. The sample lists approximately 150,000 clones, more than 65% occurring once. Input material: PBMCs or T cells enriched from blood (not recorded which). The origin of the receptors is a man aged 45 to 65 who had recovered from COVID-19.

This chain joins TRBV18 and TRBJ2-7, with D perhaps TRBD2 (5 bases). This CDR3 is 12 amino acids long. Germline CDR1 and CDR2: KGHSH and LQKENI. V lost 2 bases and J lost 7, with 9 bases in between. The CDR3 coding sequence is TGTGCCAGCTCACCAGCGGGCGGGGAGCAGTACTTC. This translates into CASSPAGGEQYF. Supplemented by reference TRBV18 and TRBJ2-7, the full variable domain reads NAGVMQNPRHLVRRRGQEARLRCSPMKGHSHVYWYRQLPEEGLKFMVYLQKENIIDESGMPKERFSAEFPKEGPSILRIQQVVRGDSAAYFCASSPAGGEQYFGPGTRLTVT.

The chain uses TRBV11-2 and TRBJ1-4; D is perhaps TRBD1 (5 bases). CDR1 SGHAT and CDR2 FQNNGV come from the germline V gene. The CDR3 extends over 15 amino acids. Trimming cost V 5 bases and J 4 bases, with 14 bases left between them. The CDR3: CASSPRTDINEKLFF. The DNA for the CDR3 is TGTGCCAGCAGCCCTCGGACGGACATTAATGAAAAACTGTTTTTT.

The rearrangement uses TRBV30 and TRBJ1-1; 7 bases agree with TRBD1. The CDR3 has 13 residues. The V segment lost 2 bases and the J segment 5 bases; nucleotides outside the gene matches: 5. The germline CDR1 and CDR2 sequences are GTSNPN and SVGIG (reference sequence). In nucleotides, the CDR3 is TGTGCCTGGAGTTATAACAGGGGTACTGAAGCTTTCTTT. The encoded protein is CAWSYNRGTEAFF. Full variable domain (remainder filled in from reference TRBV30 and TRBJ1-1): SQTIHQWPATLVQPVGSPLSLECTVEGTSNPNLYWYRQAAGRGLQLLFYSVGIGQISSEVPQNLSASRPQDRQFILSSKKLLLSDSGFYLCAWSYNRGTEAFFGQGTRLTVV.

The chain combines TRBV29-1 with TRBJ2-7; 8 bases line up with TRBD1. V gave up 5 bases and J gave up 0 bases; unmatched junction bases: 6. The length of the CDR3 is 14 residues. From germline, CDR1 is SQVTM and CDR2 ANQGSEA. The CDR3 protein is CSVLRDRSSYEQYF. CDR3 coding DNA: TGCAGCGTTCTCCGGGACAGGAGCTCCTACGAGCAGTACTTC.

The genes are TRBV3-1 (or the pseudogene TRBV3-2) and TRBJ1-2; D unresolved. Germline loops: CDR1 LGHDT, CDR2 YNNKEL (reference sequence). Trimming shortened V by 1 base and J by 3 bases, and 9 bases separated the two germline ends. There are 14 residues in the CDR3. The CDR3 protein is CASSQGLTDYGYTF. CDR3 sequence (DNA): TGTGCCAGCAGCCAAGGACTAACTGACTATGGCTACACCTTC.

The V gene is TRBV28, the J gene TRBJ2-7; D possibly corresponds to TRBD2 (6 bases). The CDR3 covers 16 residues. The V and J ends lost 4 bases and 2 bases respectively, with 18 bases between them. Germline values: CDR1 MDHEN, CDR2 SYDVKM. CDR3 residues: CASSSSGSGRTYEQYF. In DNA form, the CDR3 reads TGTGCCAGCAGTTCCTCAGGTAGCGGACGGACCTACGAGCAGTACTTC.

This clone was counted a single time. A much larger clone lies a single base off, so this may be a read error. The same CDR3 is also encoded by other DNA sequences in this sample. The chain couples TRBV7-9 to TRBJ1-1; 7 nucleotides line up with TRBD1. The CDR3 extends over 13 amino acids. Trimming cost V 2 bases and J 4 bases; bases outside gene matches: 1. Germline assignment: CDR1 SEHNR and CDR2 FQNEAQ (reference sequence). This CDR3 is CASSLPGGTEAFF. The CDR3 DNA follows: TGTGCCAGCAGCTTACCAGGGGGCACTGAAGCTTTCTTT.

The chain employs TRBV30 and TRBJ2-5; 15 positions agree with TRBD2. The CDR3 has 18 amino acids. Germline CDR1 and CDR2: GTSNPN and SVGIG (reference sequence). J lost 6 bases, V lost 2 bases, and 13 bases had no gene match. The CDR3 spells CAWSYSRTSGGASKTQYF. CDR3 sequence (DNA): TGTGCCTGGAGTTACTCACGGACTAGCGGGGGGGCTTCGAAGACCCAGTACTTC.

This clone was seen once. The gene calls are TRBV7-8 and TRBJ1-2, with 11 bases aligning to TRBD1. This CDR3 region has 14 residues. Trimming took 4 bases from V and 5 from J; bases not matched to a gene: 3. Per germline, CDR1 SGHVS and CDR2 FQNEAQ. Here the CDR3 reads CASSSRDRGYGYTF. CDR3 bases: TGTGCCAGCAGCTCCAGGGACAGGGGGTATGGCTACACCTTC.

This clone was seen a handful of times. This chain links TRBV12-3 or TRBV12-4 with TRBJ1-5; no clear D gene. The CDR3 sequence is 13 residues long. Trimming took 5 bases from V and 10 from J, leaving 15 bases between them. The CDR3 sequence: CASSPAENSPQHF. In DNA, the CDR3 is TGTGCCAGCAGTCCCGCCGAGAACTCACCCCAGCATTTT.

The chain combines TRBV6-5 with TRBJ1-1; tentative D call: TRBD1 (6 bases). CDR1 MNHEY and CDR2 SVGAGI come from the germline V gene. The germline V and J ends were trimmed by 6 bases and 2 bases, with 16 bases remaining between them. There are 15 residues in the CDR3. CDR3 loop: CASRLRGHSNTEAFF. CDR3 sequence (DNA): TGTGCCAGCAGGCTCAGGGGACACTCAAACACTGAAGCTTTCTTT.

This clone was counted a few times. The chain is built from TRBV19 and TRBJ2-6, with D possibly being TRBD1 (6 bases). The CDR3 sequence is 16 residues long. Trimming shortened V by 7 bases and J by 2 bases, and 15 bases separated the two germline ends. CDR1 is LNHDA, CDR2 SQIVND, per germline (reference sequence). CDR3 bases: TGTGCCAGTAAGGGTACAGGGTACCCTGGGGCCAACGTCCTGACTTTC. This sequence encodes CASKGTGYPGANVLTF. The complete variable domain, with remaining parts taken from reference TRBV19 and TRBJ2-6, reads DGGITQSPKYLFRKEGQNVTLSCEQNLNHDAMYWYRQDPGQGLRLIYYSQIVNDFQKGDIAEGYSVSREKKESFPLTVTSAQKNPTAFYLCASKGTGYPGANVLTFGAGSRLTVL.

This chain uses TRBV7-3 with TRBJ2-1; 7 nucleotides line up with TRBD1. Trimming at V came to 4 bases and at J to 7 bases, leaving 7 bases not matched to a gene. The V gene's germline CDR1 is SGHTA and CDR2 FQGTGA. This CDR3 has 14 residues. The CDR3 is CASSSPTGSNEQFF. CDR3 DNA sequence: TGTGCCAGCAGCTCCCCGACAGGGTCGAATGAGCAGTTCTTC.

This clone occurred a few times. The V call is TRBV2, the J call TRBJ1-1, with TRBD1 as a possible D gene (6 bases). CDR1 is SNHLY and CDR2 is FYNNEI in the germline V gene. The CDR3 sequence is 16 residues long. The ends were cut back, 0 bases at V and 4 bases at J, with 15 bases in the middle. As DNA, the CDR3 is TGTGCCAGCAGTGAAGCCGGCAGGGGATGGATCACTGAAGCTTTCTTT. This sequence encodes CASSEAGRGWITEAFF.

As regards this clone: Within the sample, other DNA sequences also encode this same CDR3. The chain couples TRBV7-9 to TRBJ1-4, with 8 bases aligning to TRBD1. J gave up 8 bases and V 5 bases, and 7 bases lay outside the gene matches. CDR3 size: 14 residues. The germline CDR1 and CDR2 sequences are SEHNR and FQNEAQ (reference sequence). The CDR3 nucleotides are TGTGCCAGCAGCCAAGGACAGGGTAGAGAAAAACTGTTTTTT. Its protein is CASSQGQGREKLFF.

The V and J genes are TRBV11-2 and TRBJ2-5; D is unclear. Trimming left V 1 base short and J 5 bases short, with 8 bases between. The CDR3 sequence is 13 residues long. Per the germline V gene, CDR1 is SGHAT and CDR2 is FQNNGV. DNA of the CDR3: TGTGCCAGCAGCTTAGGGAGTGTGGAGACCCAGTACTTC. Translating gives CASSLGSVETQYF.

The sample holds a few counts of this clone. The chain employs TRBV10-3 and TRBJ1-6; 8 nucleotides align to TRBD1. Germline CDR1 and CDR2: ENHRY and SYGVKD. This CDR3 is 12 amino acids long. The junction had 6 bases not matched to a gene; V was cut back by 4 bases and J by 16 bases. The CDR3 DNA reads TGTGCCATCAGTGGGACAGGGAGTCGGCTCCACTTT. Encoded protein: CAISGTGSRLHF.

This clone was counted between two and nine times. The V and J genes are TRBV7-8 and TRBJ2-7, with D perhaps TRBD1 (6 bases). CDR3 length: 15 residues. The V and J ends lost 1 base and 9 bases respectively, with 19 bases between them. Germline-derived CDR1 and CDR2 are SGHVS and FQNEAQ. CDR3 protein: CASSLGAGGRTGQYF. The CDR3 DNA reads TGTGCCAGCAGCTTAGGGGCTGGGGGCAGAACCGGGCAGTACTTC. Filled out from reference TRBV7-8 and TRBJ2-7, the complete variable domain reads GAGVSQSPRYKVAKRGQDVALRCDPISGHVSLFWYQQALGQGPEFLTYFQNEAQLDKSGLPSDRFFAERPEGSVSTLKIQRTQQEDSAVYLCASSLGAGGRTGQYFGPGTRLTVT.

This chain links TRBV7-9 with TRBJ2-5, with 7 bases fitting TRBD2. After removal of 5 bases from V and 2 bases from J, the junction contained 11 bases not matched to a gene. From germline, CDR1 is SEHNR and CDR2 FQNEAQ (reference sequence). The CDR3 has 16 amino acids. The CDR3 region is CASSHGGLHTQETQYF. The CDR3 DNA sequence: TGTGCCAGCAGCCACGGGGGGTTACATACACAAGAGACCCAGTACTTC. Together with reference TRBV7-9 and TRBJ2-5, the CDR3 gives the full variable domain: DTGVSQNPRHKITKRGQNVTFRCDPISEHNRLYWYRQTLGQGPEFLTYFQNEAQLEKSRLLSDRFSAERPKGSFSTLEIQRTEQGDSAMYLCASSHGGLHTQETQYFGPGTRLLVL.

J is TRBJ1-2 and V is TRBV4-1; no firm D call. Trimming removed 0 bases from V and 4 bases from J, with 9 bases in between. The CDR3 extends over 14 amino acids. Germline loops: CDR1 MGHRA, CDR2 YSYEKL. CDR3 in DNA: TGCGCCAGCAGCCAAGATGACTCTAGCTATGGCTACACCTTC. This gives the protein CASSQDDSSYGYTF.

The rearrangement links TRBV4-1 to TRBJ2-3, with TRBD2 matching over 12 bases. Trimming took 4 bases from V and 6 from J; bases not matched to a gene: 14. Germline assignment: CDR1 MGHRA and CDR2 YSYEKL. CDR3 size: 18 residues. CDR3 nucleotides: TGCGCCAGCAGCCGAGTGGCCGCGGGACTAGCGGGTGATGATACGCAGTATTTT. The encoded protein is CASSRVAAGLAGDDTQYF.

V gene TRBV28 combines with J gene TRBJ1-6; no reliable D call. This CDR3 is 17 amino acids long. The V gene lost 4 bases and the J gene lost 0 bases, with 13 bases spanning the gap. Germline CDR1 MDHEN, CDR2 SYDVKM. The CDR3 DNA is TGTGCCAGCAGTTCCTCCCGGGAGGGCTCCTATAATTCACCCCTCCACTTT. It encodes CASSSSREGSYNSPLHF.

V usage is TRBV3-1 (or the pseudogene TRBV3-2) and J usage is TRBJ2-2; 8 bases are shared with TRBD1. Germline V lookup: CDR1 LGHDT, CDR2 YNNKEL (reference sequence). The CDR3 runs 14 residues. J gave up 7 bases and V 3 bases, and 4 bases lay outside the gene matches. The CDR3 protein is CASSHLQGDGELFF. The CDR3 bases are TGTGCCAGCAGCCATTTACAGGGGGACGGGGAGCTGTTTTTT.

A few counts support this clone. The gene calls are TRBV12-3 or TRBV12-4 and TRBJ1-6; TRBD1 matches at 7 bases. This CDR3 comprises 13 residues. The V and J ends lost 10 bases and 9 bases, in that order; junction bases with no gene match: 9. The DNA of the CDR3 is TGTGCCACTAAGACAGGGTTTACTTCACCCCTCCACTTT. This translates into CATKTGFTSPLHF.

The chain combines TRBV2 with TRBJ2-1; possibly TRBD1 for D (5 bases). Germline assignment: CDR1 SNHLY and CDR2 FYNNEI. The CDR3 runs to 15 residues. Deletions cut 2 bases from V and 4 bases from J, with 12 bases between. CDR3 sequence reads: CASSESPGMYNEQFF. Here the CDR3 DNA reads TGTGCCAGCAGTGAATCCCCAGGGATGTACAATGAGCAGTTCTTC. The full variable domain, its missing parts supplied by reference TRBV2 and TRBJ2-1, is EPEVTQTPSHQVTQMGQEVILRCVPISNHLYFYWYRQILGQKVEFLVSFYNNEISEKSEIFDDQFSVERPDGSNFTLKIRSTKLEDSAMYFCASSESPGMYNEQFFGPGTRLTVL.

This clone has only a few counts. V and J are TRBV9 and TRBJ1-3; no clear D gene. CDR1 SGDLS and CDR2 YYNGEE come from the germline V gene. V was shortened by 0 bases and J by 0 bases, with 16 bases between the two germline ends. The CDR3 consists of 18 residues. The CDR3 sequence: CASSVDFQRRDSGNTIYF. The DNA for the CDR3 is TGTGCCAGCAGCGTAGACTTCCAACGGAGGGACTCTGGAAACACCATATATTTT.